What follows is one T cell receptor (beta chain) and its context. The antigen remains unidentified. These data are taken from a study of T cells expressing NK-cell markers. Study-level findings and limits: The study left the HCMV specificity of expanded NKG2C+ T cell clones unresolved. NKG2C+ dominant clonotypes from several donors made up about 1.0-7.5% of CD8+ T cells.

Synthesis of TCR beta cDNA relied on 5'RACE template switching carrying UMIs. TCRdb re-called the 5' RACE reads; every CDR3 protein appears as one record, without DNA. This sample's table has 350,000 to 400,000 distinct CDR3 sequences. This TCR derives from a woman between 45 and 65 years old in good health. Material: blood T cells: a sorted CD56 or NKG2C T cell subset, CD4+ or CD8+ T cells, or bulk PBMC T cells (not recorded which).

This CDR3 is CASGSPREGQGNEQFF. V is TRBV12-5 and J is TRBJ2-1; checking the TCRdb D call of TRBD2 is not possible without DNA. From germline, CDR1 is LGHNT and CDR2 FRNRAP. The CDR3 extends over 16 amino acids.